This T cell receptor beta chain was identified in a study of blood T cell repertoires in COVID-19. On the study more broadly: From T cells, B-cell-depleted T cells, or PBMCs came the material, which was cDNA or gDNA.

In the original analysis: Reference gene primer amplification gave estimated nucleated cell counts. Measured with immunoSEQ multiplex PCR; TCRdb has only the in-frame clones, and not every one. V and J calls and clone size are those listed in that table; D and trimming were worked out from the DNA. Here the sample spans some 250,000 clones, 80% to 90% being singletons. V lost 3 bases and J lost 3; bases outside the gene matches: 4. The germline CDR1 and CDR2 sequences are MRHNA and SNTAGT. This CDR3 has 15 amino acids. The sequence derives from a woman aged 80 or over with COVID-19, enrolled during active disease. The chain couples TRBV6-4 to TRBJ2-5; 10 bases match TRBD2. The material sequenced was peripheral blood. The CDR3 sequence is CASSEQAGGKETQYF. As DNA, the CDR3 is TGTGCCAGCAGTGAACAAGCGGGGGGGAAAGAGACCCAGTACTTC.